The clone carrying this TCR beta chain was detected many times. This entry belongs to a study of neurological immune-mediated disorders. TCRdb re-called the 5' RACE reads with MiXCR, one entry per CDR3 protein. The table has 75,000 to 85,000 distinct CDR3 sequences, about a sixth seen once. This CDR3 is built from 16 residues. CDR1 SGHRS and CDR2 YFSETQ come from the germline V gene. Trimming cost V 0 bases and J 7 bases; bases outside gene matches: 10. The rearrangement joins TRBV5-1 to TRBJ1-2; 9 bases agree with TRBD1. The material sequenced was PBMCs. The clonotype comes from a woman aged 40 to 50 in good health. CDR3 region: CASSLELGQGGGGYTF. In DNA form, the CDR3 reads TGCGCCAGCAGCTTGGAATTGGGACAGGGCGGAGGTGGCTACACCTTC.